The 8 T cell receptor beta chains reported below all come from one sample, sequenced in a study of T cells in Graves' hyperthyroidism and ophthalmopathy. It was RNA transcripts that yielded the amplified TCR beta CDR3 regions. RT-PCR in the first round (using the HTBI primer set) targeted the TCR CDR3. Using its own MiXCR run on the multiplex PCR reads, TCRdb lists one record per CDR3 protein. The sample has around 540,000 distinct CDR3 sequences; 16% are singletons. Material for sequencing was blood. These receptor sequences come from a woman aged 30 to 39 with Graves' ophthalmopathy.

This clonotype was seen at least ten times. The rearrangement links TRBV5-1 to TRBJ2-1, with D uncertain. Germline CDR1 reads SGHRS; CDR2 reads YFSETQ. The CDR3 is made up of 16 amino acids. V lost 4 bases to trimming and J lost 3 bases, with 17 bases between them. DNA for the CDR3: TGCGCCAGCAGCCTCGGCATGTCGGTCCTCTACAATGAGCAGTTCTTC. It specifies CASSLGMSVLYNEQFF.

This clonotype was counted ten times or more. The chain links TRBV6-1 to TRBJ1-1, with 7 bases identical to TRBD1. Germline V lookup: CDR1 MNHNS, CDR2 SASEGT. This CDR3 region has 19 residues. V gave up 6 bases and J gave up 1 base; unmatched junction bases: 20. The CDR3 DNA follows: TGTGCCAGCAGATCTATGCCACCCGGGACAGTGAAGCCGAACACTGAAGCTTTCTTT. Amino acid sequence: CASRSMPPGTVKPNTEAFF.

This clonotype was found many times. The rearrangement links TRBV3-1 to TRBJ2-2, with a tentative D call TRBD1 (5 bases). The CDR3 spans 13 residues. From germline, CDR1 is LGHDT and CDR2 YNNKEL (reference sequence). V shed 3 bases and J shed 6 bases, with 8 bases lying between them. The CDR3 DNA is TGTGCCAGCAGCCAGGACATACCCGGGGAGCTGTTTTTT. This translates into CASSQDIPGELFF. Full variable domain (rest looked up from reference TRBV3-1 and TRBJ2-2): DTAVSQTPKYLVTQMGNDKSIKCEQNLGHDTMYWYKQDSKKFLKIMFSYNNKELIINETVPNRFSPKSPDKAHLNLHINSLELGDSAVYFCASSQDIPGELFFGEGSRLTVL.

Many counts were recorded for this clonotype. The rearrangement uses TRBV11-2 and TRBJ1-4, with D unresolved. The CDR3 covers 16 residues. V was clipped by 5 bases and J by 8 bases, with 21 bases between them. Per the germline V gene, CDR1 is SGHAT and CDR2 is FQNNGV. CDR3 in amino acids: CASSPLAKGGREKLFF. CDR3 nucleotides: TGTGCCAGCAGCCCTTTGGCAAAGGGAGGGCGGGAAAAACTGTTTTTT.

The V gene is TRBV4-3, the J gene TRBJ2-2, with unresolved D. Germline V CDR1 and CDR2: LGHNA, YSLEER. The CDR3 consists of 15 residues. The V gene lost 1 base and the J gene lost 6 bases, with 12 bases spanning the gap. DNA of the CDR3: TGCGCCAGCAGCCAAGCCGTTGGAGTGGCCGGGGAGCTGTTTTTT. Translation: CASSQAVGVAGELFF.

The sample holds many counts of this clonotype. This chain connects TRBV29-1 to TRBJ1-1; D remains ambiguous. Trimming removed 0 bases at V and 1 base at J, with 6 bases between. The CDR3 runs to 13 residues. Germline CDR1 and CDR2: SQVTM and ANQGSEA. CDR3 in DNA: TGCAGCGTTGAAGATACCAGGAACACTGAAGCTTTCTTT. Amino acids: CSVEDTRNTEAFF.

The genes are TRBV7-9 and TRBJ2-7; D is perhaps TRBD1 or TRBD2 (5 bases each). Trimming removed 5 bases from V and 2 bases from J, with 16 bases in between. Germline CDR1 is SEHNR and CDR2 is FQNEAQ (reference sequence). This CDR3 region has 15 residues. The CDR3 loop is CASSPIGGSPYEQYF. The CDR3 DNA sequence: TGTGCCAGCAGCCCGATTGGGGGTTCGCCCTACGAGCAGTACTTC.

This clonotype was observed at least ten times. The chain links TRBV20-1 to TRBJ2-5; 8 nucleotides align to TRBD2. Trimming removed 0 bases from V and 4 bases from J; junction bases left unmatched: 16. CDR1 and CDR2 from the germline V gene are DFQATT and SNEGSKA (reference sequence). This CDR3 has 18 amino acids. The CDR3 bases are TGCAGTGCTAGAGATTGGGGGCTAGCGGGCTTCTTGGGAGAGACCCAGTACTTC. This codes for CSARDWGLAGFLGETQYF.